The clone carrying this T cell receptor (beta chain) was found a few times. Its antigen is unknown. This entry comes from a study of cytomegalovirus exposure and HLA in healthy donors. This CDR3 is 14 amino acids long. Germline V CDR1 and CDR2: SGHDT, YYEEEE. The V end was cut by 3 bases, the J end by 7 bases, with 13 bases between. PCR primers comprised 60 Vbeta and 13 Jbeta primers. Assay used: immunoSEQ multiplex PCR; TCRdb lists only in-frame clones, some missing. The sample shows about 200,000 clones, over 60% of them seen only once. Study-level findings and limits: Further analysis, carried out later, found HLA-associated TCR beta chains more clonally expanded than equally common other chains. Most of the TCR beta V segments (in an earlier analysis) were productive either about 87% or about 30% of the time. Based on reports, TCR beta sequences accurately predicted HLA-A and HLA-B alleles for most subjects.

The rearrangement joins TRBV5-6 to TRBJ1-4, with D maybe TRBD1 (6 bases). The TCR was taken from a man between 18 and 29 years old in good health and CMV-seronegative. The sample comprised PBMCs. CDR3 in amino acids: CASSYTTRGEKLFF. The CDR3 nucleotides read TGTGCCAGCAGCTACACCACCAGGGGTGAAAAACTGTTTTTT.